A selection of T cell receptor beta chains follows, all from one sample in a study of identical twins. Using its own MiXCR run on the 5' RACE reads, TCRdb lists one record per CDR3 protein. The data hold 550,000 to 800,000 distinct CDR3 sequences, with 7.1% observed a single time. These records were also assigned to another study, of yellow fever vaccine responses in identical twins.

What was sequenced was PBMCs. Source of these receptors: a woman aged 18-30 years in good health. CDR3s include the opening cysteine and the closing phenylalanine or tryptophan. The D gene is left open where the match is weak. Expanded clones get a size class; other rows say once, few or many, or leave the size out.

j_call: TRBJ2-1
v_call: TRBV6-1
clone_size: few
d_call: TRBD2
cdr3_aa: CASSGLGLAAYNEQFF
cdr3_nt: TGTGCCAGCAGTGGCCTGGGACTAGCGGCCTACAATGAGCAGTTCTTC

j_call: TRBJ2-5
v_call: TRBV24-1
clone_size: few
d_call: TRBD2
cdr3_aa: CATSDRAGVYETQYF
cdr3_nt: TGTGCCACCAGTGATCGCGCGGGAGTTTATGAGACCCAGTACTTC

j_call: TRBJ2-5
v_call: TRBV29-1
clone_size: many
d_call: .
cdr3_aa: CSAMPWAQQETQYF
cdr3_nt: TGCAGCGCAATGCCCTGGGCCCAACAAGAGACCCAGTACTTC

j_call: TRBJ2-7
v_call: TRBV3-1
clone_size: .
d_call: TRBD2
cdr3_aa: CASSQFSGSGPFGIKQYF
cdr3_nt: TGTGCCAGCAGCCAATTTAGCGGGAGTGGACCCTTTGGAATTAAGCAGTACTTC

j_call: TRBJ2-7
v_call: TRBV7-9
clone_size: few
d_call: TRBD1
cdr3_aa: CASSSGQDHSYEQYF
cdr3_nt: TGTGCCAGCAGCAGCGGACAGGACCATTCCTACGAGCAGTACTTC

j_call: TRBJ1-1
v_call: TRBV5-1
clone_size: .
d_call: .
cdr3_aa: CASSLGPGWGNTEAFF
cdr3_nt: TGCGCCAGCAGCTTGGGTCCTGGGTGGGGGAACACTGAAGCTTTCTTT

j_call: TRBJ2-3
v_call: TRBV28
clone_size: .
d_call: .
cdr3_aa: CASSFSGGNTDTQYF
cdr3_nt: TGTGCCAGCAGTTTTAGCGGAGGGAACACAGATACGCAGTATTTT

j_call: TRBJ2-1
v_call: TRBV20-1
clone_size: few
d_call: TRBD2
cdr3_aa: CSARWPAGGVDEQFF
cdr3_nt: TGCAGTGCTAGATGGCCAGCGGGAGGGGTGGATGAGCAGTTCTTC

j_call: TRBJ1-1
v_call: TRBV12-3/TRBV12-4
clone_size: few
d_call: .
cdr3_aa: CASSQTSITTEAFF
cdr3_nt: TGTGCCAGCAGTCAAACGTCCATTACCACTGAAGCTTTCTTT

j_call: TRBJ1-1
v_call: TRBV9
clone_size: few
d_call: .
cdr3_aa: CASSATVGGGTPEAFF
cdr3_nt: TGTGCCAGCAGCGCGACCGTCGGAGGGGGGACCCCTGAAGCTTTCTTT

j_call: TRBJ2-1
v_call: TRBV2
clone_size: few
d_call: TRBD1
cdr3_aa: CASSEEQGAKEQFF
cdr3_nt: TGTGCCAGCAGTGAAGAACAGGGGGCTAAGGAGCAGTTCTTC

j_call: TRBJ1-5
v_call: TRBV12-3/TRBV12-4
clone_size: few
d_call: .
cdr3_aa: CASSYGTVGAQPQHF
cdr3_nt: TGTGCCAGCAGTTATGGGACCGTTGGGGCCCAGCCCCAGCATTTT

j_call: TRBJ2-3
v_call: TRBV5-1
clone_size: .
d_call: TRBD2
cdr3_aa: CASSLGGTSPTDTQYF
cdr3_nt: TGCGCCAGCAGCTTGGGCGGGACTAGTCCCACAGATACGCAGTATTTT

j_call: TRBJ2-5
v_call: TRBV5-5
clone_size: .
d_call: TRBD2
cdr3_aa: CASSLPSSGNPLKHF
cdr3_nt: TGTGCCAGCAGCCTCCCGAGTAGCGGGAACCCTTTAAAGCACTTC

j_call: TRBJ2-3
v_call: TRBV5-1
clone_size: many
d_call: .
cdr3_aa: CASRKTGGADTQYF
cdr3_nt: TGCGCCAGCAGAAAGACAGGCGGTGCAGATACGCAGTATTTT

j_call: TRBJ1-1
v_call: TRBV7-9
clone_size: many
d_call: .
cdr3_aa: CASSPNAEAFF
cdr3_nt: TGTGCCAGCAGCCCTAATGCTGAAGCTTTCTTT

j_call: TRBJ2-3
v_call: TRBV28
clone_size: .
d_call: .
cdr3_aa: CASLAGPSPDTQYF
cdr3_nt: TGTGCCAGCCTTGCCGGTCCCTCCCCAGATACGCAGTATTTT

j_call: TRBJ1-2
v_call: TRBV28
clone_size: few
d_call: .
cdr3_aa: CASSFLGLDYGYTF
cdr3_nt: TGTGCCAGCAGTTTTCTGGGCTTAGACTATGGCTACACCTTC

j_call: TRBJ2-5
v_call: TRBV5-1
clone_size: few
d_call: .
cdr3_aa: CASSFSQGRQTQYF
cdr3_nt: TGCGCCAGCAGCTTTTCGCAGGGGAGACAGACCCAGTACTTC

j_call: TRBJ1-4
v_call: TRBV9
clone_size: few
d_call: TRBD1
cdr3_aa: CASSSLAGTGIEKLFF
cdr3_nt: TGTGCCAGCAGCTCACTCGCCGGGACAGGGATCGAAAAACTGTTTTTT

j_call: TRBJ2-1
v_call: TRBV20-1
clone_size: few
d_call: TRBD1
cdr3_aa: CSARDHEGAGNEQFF
cdr3_nt: TGCAGTGCTAGAGATCATGAGGGGGCGGGCAATGAGCAGTTCTTC